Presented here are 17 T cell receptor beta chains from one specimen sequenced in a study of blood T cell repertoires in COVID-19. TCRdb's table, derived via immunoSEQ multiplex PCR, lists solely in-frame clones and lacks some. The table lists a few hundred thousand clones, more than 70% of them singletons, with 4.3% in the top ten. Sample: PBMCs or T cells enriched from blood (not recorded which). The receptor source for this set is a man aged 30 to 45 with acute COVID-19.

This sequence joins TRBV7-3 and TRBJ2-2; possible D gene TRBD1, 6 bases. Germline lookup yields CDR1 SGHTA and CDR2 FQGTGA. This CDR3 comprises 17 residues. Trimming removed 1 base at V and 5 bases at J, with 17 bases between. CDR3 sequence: CASSLRQTGLTTGELFF. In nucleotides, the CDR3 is TGTGCCAGCAGCTTAAGACAGACAGGACTTACTACCGGGGAGCTGTTTTTT.

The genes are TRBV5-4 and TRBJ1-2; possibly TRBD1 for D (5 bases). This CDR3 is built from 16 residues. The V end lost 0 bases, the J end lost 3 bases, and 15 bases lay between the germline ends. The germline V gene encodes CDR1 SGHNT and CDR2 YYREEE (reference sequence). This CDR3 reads CASSLEEGRAHYGYTF. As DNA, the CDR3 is TGTGCCAGCAGCTTGGAGGAGGGGCGGGCCCACTATGGCTACACCTTC.

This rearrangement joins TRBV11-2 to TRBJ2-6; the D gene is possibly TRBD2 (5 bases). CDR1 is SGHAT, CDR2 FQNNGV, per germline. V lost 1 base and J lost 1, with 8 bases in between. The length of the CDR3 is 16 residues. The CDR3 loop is CASSLGSGSGANVLTF. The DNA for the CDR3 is TGTGCCAGCAGCTTAGGATCGGGGTCTGGGGCCAACGTCCTGACTTTC.

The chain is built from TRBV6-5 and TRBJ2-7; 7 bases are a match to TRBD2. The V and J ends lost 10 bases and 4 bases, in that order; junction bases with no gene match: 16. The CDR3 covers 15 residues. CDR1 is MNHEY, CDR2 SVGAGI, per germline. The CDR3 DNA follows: TGTGCCACAGCAGTTAGTGGGGGGGATTTTTACGAGCAGTACTTC. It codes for CATAVSGGDFYEQYF.

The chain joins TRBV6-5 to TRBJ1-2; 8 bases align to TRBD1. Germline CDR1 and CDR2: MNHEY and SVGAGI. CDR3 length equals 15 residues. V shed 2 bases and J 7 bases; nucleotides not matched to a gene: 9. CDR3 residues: CASSYADRELGGYTF. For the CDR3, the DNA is TGTGCCAGCAGTTACGCGGACAGGGAATTGGGTGGCTACACCTTC.

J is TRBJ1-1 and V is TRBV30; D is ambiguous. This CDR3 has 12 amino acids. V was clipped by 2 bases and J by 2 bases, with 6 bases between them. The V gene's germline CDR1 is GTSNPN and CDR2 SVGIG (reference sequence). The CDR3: CAWSLYNTEAFF. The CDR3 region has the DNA TGTGCCTGGAGTCTCTACAACACTGAAGCTTTCTTT.

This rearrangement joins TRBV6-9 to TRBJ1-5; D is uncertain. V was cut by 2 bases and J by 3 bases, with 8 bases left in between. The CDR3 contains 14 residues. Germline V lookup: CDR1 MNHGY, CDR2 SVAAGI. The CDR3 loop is CASSYAEPNQPQHF. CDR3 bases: TGTGCCAGCAGTTATGCGGAACCCAATCAGCCCCAGCATTTT.

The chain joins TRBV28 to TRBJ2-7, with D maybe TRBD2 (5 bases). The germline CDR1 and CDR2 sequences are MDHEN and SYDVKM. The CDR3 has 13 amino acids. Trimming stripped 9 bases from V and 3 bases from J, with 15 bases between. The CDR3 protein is CASGEGGGYEQYF. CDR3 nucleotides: TGTGCCAGTGGTGAGGGCGGAGGCTACGAGCAGTACTTC.

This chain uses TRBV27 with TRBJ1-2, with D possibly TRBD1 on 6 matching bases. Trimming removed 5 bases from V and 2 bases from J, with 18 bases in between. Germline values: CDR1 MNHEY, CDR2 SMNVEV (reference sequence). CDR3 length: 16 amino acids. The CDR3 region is CASSNLLAGTNYGYTF. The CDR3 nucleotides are TGTGCCAGCAGTAATCTCCTTGCCGGGACAAACTATGGCTACACCTTC.

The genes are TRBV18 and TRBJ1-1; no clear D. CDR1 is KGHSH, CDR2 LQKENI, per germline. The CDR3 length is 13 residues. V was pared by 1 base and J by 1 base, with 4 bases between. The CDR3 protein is CASSPQRNTEAFF. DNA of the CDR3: TGTGCCAGCTCACCACAGAGGAACACTGAAGCTTTCTTT.

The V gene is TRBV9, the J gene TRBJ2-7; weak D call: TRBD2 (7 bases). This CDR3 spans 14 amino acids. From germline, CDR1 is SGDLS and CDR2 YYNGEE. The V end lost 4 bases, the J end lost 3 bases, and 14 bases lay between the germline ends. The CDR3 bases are TGTGCCAGCAGCCCACGCGGGGGCTACTACGAGCAGTACTTC. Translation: CASSPRGGYYEQYF.

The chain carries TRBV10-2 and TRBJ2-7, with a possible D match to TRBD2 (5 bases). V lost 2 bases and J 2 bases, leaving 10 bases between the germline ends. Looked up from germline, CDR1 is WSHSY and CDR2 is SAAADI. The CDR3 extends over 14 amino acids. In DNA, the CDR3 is TGCGCCAGCAGTGAGGTGCCGGGGACCTACGAGCAGTACTTC. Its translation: CASSEVPGTYEQYF.

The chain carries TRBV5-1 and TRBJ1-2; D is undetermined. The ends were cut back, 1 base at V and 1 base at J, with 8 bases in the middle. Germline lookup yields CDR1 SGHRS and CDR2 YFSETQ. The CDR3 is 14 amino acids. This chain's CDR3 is CASSLSADNYGYTF. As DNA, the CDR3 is TGCGCCAGCAGCTTGAGTGCAGATAACTATGGCTACACCTTC.

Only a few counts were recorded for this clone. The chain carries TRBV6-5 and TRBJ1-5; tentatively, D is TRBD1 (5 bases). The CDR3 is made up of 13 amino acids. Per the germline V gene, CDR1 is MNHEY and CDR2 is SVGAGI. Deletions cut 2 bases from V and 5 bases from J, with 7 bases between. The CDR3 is CASSYGADQPQHF. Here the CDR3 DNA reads TGTGCCAGCAGTTACGGGGCGGATCAGCCCCAGCATTTT.

The CDR3 region has the DNA TGCAGTGCCCTACTAGCGGATACGCAGTATTTT. This encodes CSALLADTQYF. The chain carries TRBV20-1 and TRBJ2-3; 7 nucleotides agree with TRBD2. CDR3 length equals 11 residues. V lost 6 bases to trimming and J lost 6 bases; unmatched junction nucleotides: 3. Per the germline V gene, CDR1 is DFQATT and CDR2 is SNEGSKA (reference sequence).

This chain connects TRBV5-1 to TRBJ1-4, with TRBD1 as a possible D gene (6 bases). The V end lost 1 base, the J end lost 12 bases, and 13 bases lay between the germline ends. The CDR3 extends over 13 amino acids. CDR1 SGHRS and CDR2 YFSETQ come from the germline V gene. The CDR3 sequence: CASSLTGPNQLFF. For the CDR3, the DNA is TGCGCCAGCAGCTTGACAGGGCCGAATCAACTGTTTTTT.

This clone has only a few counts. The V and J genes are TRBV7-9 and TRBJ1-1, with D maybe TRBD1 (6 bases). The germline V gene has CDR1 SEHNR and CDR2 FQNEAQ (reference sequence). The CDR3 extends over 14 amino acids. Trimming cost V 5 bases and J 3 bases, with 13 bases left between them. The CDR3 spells CASSMPQGYTEAFF. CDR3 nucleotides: TGTGCCAGCAGCATGCCTCAGGGGTACACTGAAGCTTTCTTT.